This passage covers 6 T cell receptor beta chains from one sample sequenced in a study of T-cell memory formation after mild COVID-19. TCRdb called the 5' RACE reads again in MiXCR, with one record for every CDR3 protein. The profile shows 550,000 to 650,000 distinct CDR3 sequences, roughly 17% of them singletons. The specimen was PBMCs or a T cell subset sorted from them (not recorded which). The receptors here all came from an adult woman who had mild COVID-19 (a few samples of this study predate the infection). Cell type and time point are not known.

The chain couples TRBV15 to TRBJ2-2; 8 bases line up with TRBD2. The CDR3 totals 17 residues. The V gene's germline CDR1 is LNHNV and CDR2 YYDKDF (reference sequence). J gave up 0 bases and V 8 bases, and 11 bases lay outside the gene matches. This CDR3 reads CATGTFAGGPNTGELFF. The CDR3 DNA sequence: TGTGCCACCGGGACCTTCGCGGGAGGCCCGAACACCGGGGAGCTGTTTTTT. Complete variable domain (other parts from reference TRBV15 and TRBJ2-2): DAMVIQNPRYQVTQFGKPVTLSCSQTLNHNVMYWYQQKSSQAPKLLFHYYDKDFNNEADTPDNFQSRRPNTSFCFLDIRSPGLGDTAMYLCATGTFAGGPNTGELFFGEGSRLTVL.

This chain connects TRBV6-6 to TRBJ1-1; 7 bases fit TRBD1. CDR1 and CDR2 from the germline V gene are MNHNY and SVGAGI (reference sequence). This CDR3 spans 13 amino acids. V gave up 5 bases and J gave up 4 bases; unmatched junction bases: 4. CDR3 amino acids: CASSRRDSTEAFF. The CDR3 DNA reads TGTGCCAGCAGTCGACGGGACAGCACTGAAGCTTTCTTT.

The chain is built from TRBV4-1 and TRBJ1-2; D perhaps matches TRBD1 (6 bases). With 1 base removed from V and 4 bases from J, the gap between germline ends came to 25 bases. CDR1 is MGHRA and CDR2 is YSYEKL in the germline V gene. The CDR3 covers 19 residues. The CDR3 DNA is TGCGCCAGCAGCCAAGTTCTCCCCCTGACAGGCGGGGGCGGCTATGGCTACACCTTC. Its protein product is CASSQVLPLTGGGGYGYTF.

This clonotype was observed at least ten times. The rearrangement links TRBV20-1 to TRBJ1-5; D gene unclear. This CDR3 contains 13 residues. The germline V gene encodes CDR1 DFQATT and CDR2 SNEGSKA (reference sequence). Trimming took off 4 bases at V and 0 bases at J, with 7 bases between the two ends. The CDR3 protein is CSAKEDSNQPQHF. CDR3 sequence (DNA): TGCAGTGCTAAAGAGGATAGCAATCAGCCCCAGCATTTT.

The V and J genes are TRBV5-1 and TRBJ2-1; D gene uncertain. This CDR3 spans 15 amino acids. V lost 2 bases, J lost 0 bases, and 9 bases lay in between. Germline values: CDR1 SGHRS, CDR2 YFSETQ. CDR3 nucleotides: TGCGCCAGCAGCTTCACAGCGAGCTCCTACAATGAGCAGTTCTTC. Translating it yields CASSFTASSYNEQFF.

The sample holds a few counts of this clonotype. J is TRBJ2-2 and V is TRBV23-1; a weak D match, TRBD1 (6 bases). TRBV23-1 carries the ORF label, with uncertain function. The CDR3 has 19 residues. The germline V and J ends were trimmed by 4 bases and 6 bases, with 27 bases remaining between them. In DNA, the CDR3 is TGCGCCAGCAGTCCGGTCAGGGTTCCGGGACACTTTCCTGCCGGGGAGCTGTTTTTT. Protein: CASSPVRVPGHFPAGELFF.